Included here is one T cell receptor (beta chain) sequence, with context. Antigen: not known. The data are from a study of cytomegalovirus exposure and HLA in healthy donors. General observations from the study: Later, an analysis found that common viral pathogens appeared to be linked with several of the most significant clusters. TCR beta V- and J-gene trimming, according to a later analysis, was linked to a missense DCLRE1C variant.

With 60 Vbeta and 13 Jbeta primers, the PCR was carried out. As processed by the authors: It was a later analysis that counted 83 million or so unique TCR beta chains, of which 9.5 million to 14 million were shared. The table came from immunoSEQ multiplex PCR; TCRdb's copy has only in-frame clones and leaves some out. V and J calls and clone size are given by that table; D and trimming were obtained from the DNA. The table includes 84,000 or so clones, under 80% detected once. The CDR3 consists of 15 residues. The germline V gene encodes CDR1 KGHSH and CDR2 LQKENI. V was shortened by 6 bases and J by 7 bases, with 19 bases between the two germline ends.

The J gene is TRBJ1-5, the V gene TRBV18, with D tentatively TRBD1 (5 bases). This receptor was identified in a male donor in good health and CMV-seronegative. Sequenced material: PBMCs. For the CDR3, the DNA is TGTGCCAGCTCCCCATCGGGGGTTGGAGAGCAGCCCCAGCATTTT. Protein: CASSPSGVGEQPQHF.